Listed below are T cell receptor beta chains from one sample, sequenced in a study of T cells in Graves' hyperthyroidism and ophthalmopathy. TCRdb redid the calling of the multiplex PCR reads with MiXCR, one entry per CDR3 protein. The table has hundreds of thousands of distinct CDR3 sequences, approximately 15% seen once; the top ten hold 10%. Sequenced: blood. The source is a young woman with Graves' hyperthyroidism. Each CDR3 is given with its conserved first and last residue. A D gene is named only where the DNA matches it firmly. Size values are once, few and many counts, or a class for expanded clones, and some rows have none.

J gene: TRBJ1-3; clone size: many; D gene: -; V gene: TRBV7-9; CDR3 protein: CASRLSGNTIYF; CDR3 DNA: TGTGCCAGCCGGCTCTCTGGAAACACCATATATTTT
J gene: TRBJ2-2; clone size: -; D gene: TRBD2; V gene: TRBV9; CDR3 protein: CASSVVAGVSGELFF; CDR3 DNA: TGTGCCAGCAGCGTAGTAGCGGGAGTGTCCGGGGAGCTGTTTTTT
J gene: TRBJ2-7; clone size: many; D gene: TRBD1; V gene: TRBV2; CDR3 protein: CASSSQGAGYEQYF; CDR3 DNA: TGTGCCAGCAGTTCCCAGGGGGCCGGCTACGAGCAGTACTTC
J gene: TRBJ2-2; clone size: -; D gene: -; V gene: TRBV27; CDR3 protein: CASSLPGSLELFF; CDR3 DNA: TGTGCCAGCAGTTTACCCGGCAGTTTGGAGCTGTTTTTT
J gene: TRBJ2-7; clone size: many; D gene: TRBD2; V gene: TRBV30; CDR3 protein: CAWRGGSGVGEQYF; CDR3 DNA: TGTGCCTGGAGAGGCGGGAGTGGGGTGGGGGAGCAGTACTTC
J gene: TRBJ1-4; clone size: -; D gene: -; V gene: TRBV2; CDR3 protein: CASSVGTLNEKLFF; CDR3 DNA: TGTGCCAGCAGTGTGGGGACCCTTAATGAAAAACTGTTTTTT
J gene: TRBJ2-1; clone size: few; D gene: TRBD2; V gene: TRBV5-4; CDR3 protein: CASNMGGSNEQFF; CDR3 DNA: TGTGCCAGCAACATGGGCGGGAGCAATGAGCAGTTCTTC
J gene: TRBJ2-4; clone size: -; D gene: TRBD1; V gene: TRBV5-1; CDR3 protein: CASSLKQGLAKNIQYF; CDR3 DNA: TGCGCCAGCAGCTTGAAACAGGGGTTAGCCAAAAACATTCAGTACTTC
J gene: TRBJ2-3; clone size: few; D gene: TRBD2; V gene: TRBV13; CDR3 protein: CASSLTTSGLRSTDTQYF; CDR3 DNA: TGTGCCAGCAGCTTAACGACTAGCGGGCTCCGAAGCACAGATACGCAGTATTTT
J gene: TRBJ1-1; clone size: many; D gene: -; V gene: TRBV13; CDR3 protein: CASSPQRGMNTEAFF; CDR3 DNA: TGTGCCAGCAGCCCACAACGGGGTATGAACACTGAAGCTTTCTTT
J gene: TRBJ2-1; clone size: many; D gene: -; V gene: TRBV11-2; CDR3 protein: CASSFGSSYNEQFF; CDR3 DNA: TGTGCCAGCAGTTTCGGGAGCTCCTACAATGAGCAGTTCTTC
J gene: TRBJ2-7; clone size: many; D gene: TRBD2; V gene: TRBV2; CDR3 protein: CASSEGLAHEQYF; CDR3 DNA: TGTGCCAGCTCGGAAGGACTAGCCCACGAGCAGTACTTC
J gene: TRBJ1-2; clone size: -; D gene: -; V gene: TRBV24-1; CDR3 protein: CATSSILGGYTF; CDR3 DNA: TGTGCCACCAGTTCGATATTGGGTGGCTACACCTTC
J gene: TRBJ2-3; clone size: -; D gene: TRBD2; V gene: TRBV7-9; CDR3 protein: CASSSGLAGGEADTQYF; CDR3 DNA: TGTGCCAGCAGTTCGGGACTAGCGGGAGGAGAGGCAGATACGCAGTATTTT
J gene: TRBJ2-7; clone size: many; D gene: -; V gene: TRBV30; CDR3 protein: CAWSVRPSSTRAYEQYF; CDR3 DNA: TGTGCCTGGAGTGTACGGCCGAGCTCGACGCGGGCCTACGAGCAGTACTTC
J gene: TRBJ2-5; clone size: -; D gene: -; V gene: TRBV5-5; CDR3 protein: CASSLATNRETQYF; CDR3 DNA: TGTGCCAGCAGCTTGGCGACGAACAGGGAGACCCAGTACTTC